What follows is one TCR beta chain and its context. With 5 bases clipped from V and 4 bases from J, the junction kept 13 bases outside the gene matches. The CDR3 consists of 16 residues. Germline-derived CDR1 and CDR2 are SGHTA and FQGTGA. Authors' methods: Reference gene primer amplification in the assay estimated nucleated cell counts. Data came from immunoSEQ multiplex PCR; TCRdb stores just in-frame clones and leaves some out. From that table come the V and J calls and clone size; the DNA was used to work out D and trimming. The sample consists of 200,000 to 250,000 clones, 70% to 90% of them appearing once. This sample was included in a study of blood T cell repertoires in COVID-19. Study-level information: Material from acute and convalescent COVID-19 was sourced from the United States, Italy and Spain. Sources were T cells, B-cell-depleted T cells, or PBMCs; the material itself was cDNA or gDNA.

The sequenced material came from peripheral blood. The source of this sequence is a woman aged 70-85 years with active or convalescent COVID-19. This chain links TRBV7-3 with TRBJ1-1; 7 nucleotides agree with TRBD1. The chain's CDR3 is CASSRSVGRTGTEAFF. The CDR3 bases are TGTGCCAGCAGCCGGTCCGTCGGTAGGACAGGCACTGAAGCTTTCTTT.